These T cell receptor beta chains were read from a single sample in a study of blood T cells in healthy people across ages. One entry per CDR3 protein results from TCRdb running MiXCR on the 5' RACE reads. The sample contains about 680,000 distinct CDR3 sequences, around half of which appear only once. Sequencing was performed on blood. The receptors stem from a woman aged 55 to 70 in good health. The CDR3 runs from the conserved cysteine through the conserved F or W. The order of the fields is V gene, J gene, clone size, D gene, CDR3 DNA, CDR3 protein. The D gene is left open where the match is weak. Only part of the rows carry a size: once, few, many, or a class if the clone is expanded.

TRBV5-1	TRBJ2-5	-	-	TGCGCCAGCACTGGAGCTCCTATGGGAGCAGAGACCCAGTACTTC	CASTGAPMGAETQYF
TRBV30	TRBJ2-5	few	TRBD1	TGTGCCTGGAACAGGGGACAAGAGACCCAGTACTTC	CAWNRGQETQYF
TRBV5-5	TRBJ2-2	once	TRBD2	TGTGCCAGCAGCAGGACTAGCGGGGGGACCGGGGAGCTGTTTTTT	CASSRTSGGTGELFF
TRBV6-5	TRBJ2-4	many	-	TGTGCCAGCAGTTACTCGAGATTTACGGGGGAGTCCAAAAACATTCAGTACTTC	CASSYSRFTGESKNIQYF
TRBV7-2	TRBJ1-1	-	-	TGTGCCAGCAGCCCCCGTGGAGGGGTGGAAGCTTTCTTT	CASSPRGGVEAFF
TRBV24-1	TRBJ1-2	few	TRBD1	TGTGCCACCAGCACAGGGGTGGAAGGCTACACCTTC	CATSTGVEGYTF
TRBV6-5	TRBJ2-5	few	-	TGTGCCAGCAGTTACTTGCCTAGTCAAGAGACCCAGTACTTC	CASSYLPSQETQYF
TRBV18	TRBJ2-1	-	TRBD2	TGTGCCAGCTCACCACTGGCGGGAGGATTGGAGACCCAGTTCTTC	CASSPLAGGLETQFF
TRBV27	TRBJ2-1	-	-	TGTGCCGCTAGGGAATCCGCTCGCAATGAGCAGTTCTTC	CAARESARNEQFF
TRBV5-1	TRBJ2-7	-	TRBD2	TGCGCCAGCAGCCCGGGGGGTGCGGAGCAGTACTTC	CASSPGGAEQYF
TRBV6-5	TRBJ2-4	few	-	TGTGCCAGCAGTTACTCCTCCGGACTAGCCAAAAACATTCAGTACTTC	CASSYSSGLAKNIQYF
TRBV20-1	TRBJ2-1	-	TRBD2	TGCAGTGCTATAACTAGCGGGAAGTTTAATGAGCAGTTCTTC	CSAITSGKFNEQFF
TRBV4-2	TRBJ2-7	-	TRBD2	TGTGCTAGCAGCCGAGCGGGAAACGGGGGGTACGAGCAGTACTTC	CASSRAGNGGYEQYF
TRBV6-1	TRBJ2-4	-	-	TGTACCAGCAGCGATAATGTTCTCATTCAGTACTTC	CTSSDNVLIQYF
TRBV7-9	TRBJ2-1	few	TRBD2	TGTGCCAGCAGCCCTAGCGGGAGGCTGTACAATGAGCAGTTCTTC	CASSPSGRLYNEQFF
TRBV7-2	TRBJ2-4	-	-	TGTGCCAGCAGCTTAGAGGGGGGACGATTTAACATTCAGTACTTC	CASSLEGGRFNIQYF
TRBV28	TRBJ2-5	-	-	TGTGCCAGCAGTTTAAACAGAAACCGGGGAGAGACCCAGTACTTC	CASSLNRNRGETQYF
TRBV5-6	TRBJ1-6	-	-	TGTGCCAGCAGCTTGGGAGATTACAATTCACCCCTCCACTTT	CASSLGDYNSPLHF
TRBV4-2	TRBJ2-7	few	-	TGTGCCAGCAGCCAAGATTATGGGACGCCCTACGAGCAGTACTTC	CASSQDYGTPYEQYF
TRBV10-3	TRBJ1-5	once	TRBD1	TGTGCCATCAGTACGACAGGGGGGTCCAATCAGCCCCAGCATTTT	CAISTTGGSNQPQHF
TRBV29-1	TRBJ1-1	few	TRBD1	TGCAGCGTTGGGCCCCAGGGGGCCGGGAACACTGAAGCTTTCTTT	CSVGPQGAGNTEAFF
TRBV7-6	TRBJ2-6	-	-	TGTGCCAGCAGCGTAACCGGGGGTCCGGCTGGGGCCAACGTCCTGACTTTC	CASSVTGGPAGANVLTF
TRBV7-2	TRBJ1-6	once	-	TGTGCCAGCAGCACGTACAGGGAGGTGTCACCCCTCCACTTT	CASSTYREVSPLHF
TRBV18	TRBJ1-6	-	-	TGTGCCAGCGCTGGGCAGGTTAATTCACCCCTCCACTTT	CASAGQVNSPLHF
TRBV12-3/TRBV12-4	TRBJ2-7	-	-	TGTGCCAGCAGTTTTCTATCGGGAGCCTACGAGCAGTACTTC	CASSFLSGAYEQYF
TRBV18	TRBJ2-7	few	-	TGTGCCAGCTCACTTGTGGGCCGCGGGACCAACTCCTACGAGCAGTACTTC	CASSLVGRGTNSYEQYF
TRBV9	TRBJ2-1	-	TRBD2	TGTGCCAGCAGCGTGACTAGCGGGAGAGCTGGGGATGAGCAGTTCTTC	CASSVTSGRAGDEQFF
TRBV24-1	TRBJ1-1	-	-	TGTGCCACCGAAGAGGAGGGTGGCACTGAAGCTTTCTTT	CATEEEGGTEAFF
TRBV6-2/TRBV6-3	TRBJ1-3	-	-	TGTGCCAGCAACGTCGACTATGGAAACACCATATATTTT	CASNVDYGNTIYF
TRBV2	TRBJ1-6	many	-	TGTGCCAGCAGTGAACATCCCAATAATTCACCCCTCCACTTT	CASSEHPNNSPLHF
TRBV2	TRBJ1-5	few	-	TGTGCCAGCAAAGGATGGGGTTCCCGGCAGCCCCAGCATTTT	CASKGWGSRQPQHF
TRBV7-8	TRBJ1-2	-	TRBD1	TGTGCCAGCAGCTTAGCCAGGGGGAACGGCTACACCTTC	CASSLARGNGYTF
TRBV20-1	TRBJ2-7	few	-	TGCAGTGCTAGGGATTTATACTCCTACGAGCAGTACTTC	CSARDLYSYEQYF
TRBV15	TRBJ2-1	-	TRBD2	TGTGCCACCAGCAGAGACCCGCCTGGGAGCGGGAGGACAAAGATAAGCTCCTACAATGAGCAGTTCTTC	CATSRDPPGSGRTKISSYNEQFF
TRBV9	TRBJ2-1	-	TRBD1	TGTGCCAGCACCAGGACAGGGGTGGGTGTCAATGAGCAGTTCTTC	CASTRTGVGVNEQFF
TRBV29-1	TRBJ2-1	many	TRBD1	TGCAGCGTTTCCGGGACAGGGGGACGAGATGAGCAGTTCTTC	CSVSGTGGRDEQFF
TRBV20-1	TRBJ1-6	few	-	TGCAGTGCTCGAAGGTCACCATATGATTCACCCCTCCACTTT	CSARRSPYDSPLHF
TRBV7-9	TRBJ2-3	-	-	TGTGCCAGCAGTTCCATTGGGGCCGATACGCAGTATTTT	CASSSIGADTQYF
TRBV9	TRBJ1-1	-	TRBD1	TGTGCCAGCAGCGTAGGGACAGGGGGCATGAACACTGAAGCTTTCTTT	CASSVGTGGMNTEAFF
TRBV20-1	TRBJ2-1	-	-	TGCAGTGCTGAACATAGGCTGGGCAACAATGAGCAGTTCTTC	CSAEHRLGNNEQFF
TRBV20-1	TRBJ2-3	-	TRBD2	TGCAGTGCTCTCGGCGTTAGCGGGAGACCAGATACGCAGTATTTT	CSALGVSGRPDTQYF
TRBV20-1	TRBJ2-5	-	-	TGCAGTGCTAGAGGGACTCCTAAATACAATGAGCAGTACTTC	CSARGTPKYNEQYF
TRBV20-1	TRBJ2-3	few	TRBD2	TGCAGTGCTAGAAGTCCTAGCGGGGCCACAGATACGCAGTATTTT	CSARSPSGATDTQYF
TRBV4-3	TRBJ1-4	-	-	TGCGCCAGCAGCCAAGACTTGCGGGGGGAAAAACTGTTTTTT	CASSQDLRGEKLFF
TRBV29-1	TRBJ2-1	-	-	TGCAGCGGAACTAACTATAACAATGAGCAGTTCTTC	CSGTNYNNEQFF
TRBV9	TRBJ2-2	-	-	TGTGCCAGCAGCGTAGGAGGAGGTAGCGGAGAGCAACCCGGGGAGCTGTTTTTT	CASSVGGGSGEQPGELFF
TRBV29-1	TRBJ2-7	-	TRBD2	TGCAGCGGCATGCTAGCGGTGTCCTACGAGCAGTACTTC	CSGMLAVSYEQYF